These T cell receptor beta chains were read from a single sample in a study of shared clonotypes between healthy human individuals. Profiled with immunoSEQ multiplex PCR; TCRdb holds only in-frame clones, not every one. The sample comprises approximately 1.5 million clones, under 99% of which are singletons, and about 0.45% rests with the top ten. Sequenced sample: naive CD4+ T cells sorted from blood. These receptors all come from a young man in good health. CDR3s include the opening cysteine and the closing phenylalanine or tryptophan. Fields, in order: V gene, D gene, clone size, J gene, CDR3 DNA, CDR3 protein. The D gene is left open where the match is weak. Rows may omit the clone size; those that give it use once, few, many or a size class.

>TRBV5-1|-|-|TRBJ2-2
TGCGCCAGCAGCTTGAATAGCTTTTCGAACACCGGGGAGCTGTTTTTT
CASSLNSFSNTGELFF
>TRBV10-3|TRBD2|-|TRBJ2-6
TGTGCCATCAGTGGGCTAGCGGGAGGTTTTGGGGCCAACGTCCTGACTTTC
CAISGLAGGFGANVLTF
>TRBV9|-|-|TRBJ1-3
TGTGCCAGCAGCGTAGCTCATCTCCCCGGTTCGGTGGGAAACACCATATATTTT
CASSVAHLPGSVGNTIYF
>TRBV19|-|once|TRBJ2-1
TGTGCCAGTAGTATTGTTGGGGGAGCTCTCGTCTGGGAGCAGTTCTTC
CASSIVGGALVWEQFF
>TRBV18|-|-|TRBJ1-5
TGTGCCAGCTCACCCCTCCGGACAGCCAGCAATCAGCCCCAGCATTTT
CASSPLRTASNQPQHF
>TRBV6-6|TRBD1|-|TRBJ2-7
TGTGCCAGCAGTTCCACCCGACAGGGGGTTTCCTACGAGCAGTACTTC
CASSSTRQGVSYEQYF
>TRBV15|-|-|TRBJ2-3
TGTGCCACCAGCAGAGATTATCGGACACTCCTAAGCACAGATACGCAGTATTTT
CATSRDYRTLLSTDTQYF
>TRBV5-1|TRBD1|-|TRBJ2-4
TGCGCCAGCAGTTTGGACAGGGGGGACATTCAGTACTTC
CASSLDRGDIQYF
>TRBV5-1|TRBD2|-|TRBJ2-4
TGCGCCAGCAGCAGGACTAGCGGGAGGAACATTCAGTACTTC
CASSRTSGRNIQYF
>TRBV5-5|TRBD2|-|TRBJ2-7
TGTGCCAGCAGCTTGTATGCCGCAGCGGGAGGTTCCTACGAGCAGTACTTC
CASSLYAAAGGSYEQYF
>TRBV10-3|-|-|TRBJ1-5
TGTGCCATCAGTGAGTCGATTAGGGGCAGCAATCAGCCCCAGCATTTT
CAISESIRGSNQPQHF
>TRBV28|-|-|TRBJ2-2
TGTGCCAGCAGTTCCGGGACGGTCAACTGGGAGCTGTTTTTT
CASSSGTVNWELFF
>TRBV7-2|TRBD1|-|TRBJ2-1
TGTGCCAGCAGCCGGACAGGATACAATGAGCAGTTCTTC
CASSRTGYNEQFF
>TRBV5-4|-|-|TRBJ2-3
TGTGCCAGCAGCCCGAGCGGGCGAGGGTCAGATACGCAGTATTTT
CASSPSGRGSDTQYF
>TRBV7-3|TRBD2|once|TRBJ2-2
TGTGCCAGCAGCTCAGGTCTAGCGGGAGGGACCGGGGAGCTGTTTTTT
CASSSGLAGGTGELFF
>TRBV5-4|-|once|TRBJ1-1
TGTGCCAGCAGCTTGGCAGGGTCCAACACTGAAGCTTTCTTT
CASSLAGSNTEAFF
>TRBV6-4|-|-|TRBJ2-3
TGTGCCAGCAGTAGCCAGGGAGGTTTCACAGATACGCAGTATTTT
CASSSQGGFTDTQYF
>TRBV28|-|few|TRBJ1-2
TGTGCCAGCACCCGGAACTATGGCTACACCTTC
CASTRNYGYTF
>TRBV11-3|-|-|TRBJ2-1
TGTGCCAGCAGCTTAGTACCCACTGAGCAGTTCTTC
CASSLVPTEQFF
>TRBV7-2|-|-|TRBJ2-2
TGTGCCAGCAGCCATGGGGCCCGGAGGAAAGTCACCGGGGAGCTGTTTTTT
CASSHGARRKVTGELFF
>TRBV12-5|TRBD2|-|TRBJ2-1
TGTGCTAGTGGTTTGGGACTAGCGGGGAACAATGAGCAGTTCTTC
CASGLGLAGNNEQFF
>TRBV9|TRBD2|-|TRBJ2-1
TGTGCCAGCAGCGTAGCGCGGGAGCTTTGGTACAATGAGCAGTTCTTC
CASSVARELWYNEQFF
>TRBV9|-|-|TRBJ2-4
TGTGCCAGCAGCGGAAGTTTGAGGAGGACCAAAAACATTCAGTACTTC
CASSGSLRRTKNIQYF
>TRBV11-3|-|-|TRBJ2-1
TGTGCCAGCAGCTTAGATGTTGGGGGGAACAATGAGCAGTTCTTC
CASSLDVGGNNEQFF
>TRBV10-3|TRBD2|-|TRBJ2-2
TGTGCCATCAGAGCGGGAGCGAACACCGGGGAGCTGTTTTTT
CAIRAGANTGELFF
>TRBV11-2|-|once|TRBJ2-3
TGTGCCAGCAGCGACACGCTAGCTTCTAGCACAGATACGCAGTATTTT
CASSDTLASSTDTQYF
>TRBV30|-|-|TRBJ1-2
TGTGCCTGGGGACAGCTCGCCTTC
CAWGQLAF
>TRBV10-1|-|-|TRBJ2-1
TGCGCCAGCAGTGAGTACGGCAATGAGCAGTTCTTC
CASSEYGNEQFF
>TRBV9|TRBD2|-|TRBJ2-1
TGTGCCAGCAGCGTTCTAGCGGATCTCTACAATGAGCAGTTCTTC
CASSVLADLYNEQFF
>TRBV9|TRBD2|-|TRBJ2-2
TGTGCCAGCAGCTCCCTAGCGGACACCGGGGAGCTGTTTTTT
CASSSLADTGELFF
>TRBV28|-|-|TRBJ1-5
TGTGCCAGCAGTACAGAATATAGCAATCAGCCCCAGCATTTT
CASSTEYSNQPQHF